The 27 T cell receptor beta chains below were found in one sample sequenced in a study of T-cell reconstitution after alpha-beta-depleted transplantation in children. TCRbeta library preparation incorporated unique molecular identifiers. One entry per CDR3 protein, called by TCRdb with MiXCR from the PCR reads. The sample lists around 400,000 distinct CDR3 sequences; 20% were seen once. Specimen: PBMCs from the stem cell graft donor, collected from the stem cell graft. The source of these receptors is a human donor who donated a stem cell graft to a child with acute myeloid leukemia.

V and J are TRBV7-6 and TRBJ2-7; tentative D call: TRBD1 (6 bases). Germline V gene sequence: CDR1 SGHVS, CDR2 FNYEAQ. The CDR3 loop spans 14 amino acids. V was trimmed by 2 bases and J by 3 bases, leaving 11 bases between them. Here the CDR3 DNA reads TGTGCCAGCAGCTTATACGCAGGGGACTACGAGCAGTACTTC. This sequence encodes CASSLYAGDYEQYF.

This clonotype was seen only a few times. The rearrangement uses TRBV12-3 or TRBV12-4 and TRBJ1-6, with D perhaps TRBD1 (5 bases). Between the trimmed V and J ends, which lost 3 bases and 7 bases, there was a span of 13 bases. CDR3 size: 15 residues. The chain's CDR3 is CASSFQGQGNSPLHF. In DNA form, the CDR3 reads TGTGCCAGCAGTTTCCAGGGCCAGGGAAATTCACCCCTCCACTTT.

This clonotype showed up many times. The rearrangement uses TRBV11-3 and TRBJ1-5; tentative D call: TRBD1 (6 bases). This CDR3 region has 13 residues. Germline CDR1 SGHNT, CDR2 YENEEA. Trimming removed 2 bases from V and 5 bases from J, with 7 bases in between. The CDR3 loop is CASSLNRDQPQHF. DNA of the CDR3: TGTGCCAGCAGCTTAAACAGGGATCAGCCCCAGCATTTT.

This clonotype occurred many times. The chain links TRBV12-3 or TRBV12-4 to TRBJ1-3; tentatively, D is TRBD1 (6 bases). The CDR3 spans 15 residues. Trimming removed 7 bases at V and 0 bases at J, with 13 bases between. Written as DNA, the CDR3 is TGTGCCAGCACTCCACAGGGATCCTCTGGAAACACCATATATTTT. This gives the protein CASTPQGSSGNTIYF.

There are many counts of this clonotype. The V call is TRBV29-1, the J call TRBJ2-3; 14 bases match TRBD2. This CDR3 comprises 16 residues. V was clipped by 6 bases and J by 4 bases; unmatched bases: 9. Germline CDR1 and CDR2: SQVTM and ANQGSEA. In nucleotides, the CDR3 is TGCAGCGTCCCCGGACTAGCGGGAGGAGTTGCAGATACGCAGTATTTT. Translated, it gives CSVPGLAGGVADTQYF.

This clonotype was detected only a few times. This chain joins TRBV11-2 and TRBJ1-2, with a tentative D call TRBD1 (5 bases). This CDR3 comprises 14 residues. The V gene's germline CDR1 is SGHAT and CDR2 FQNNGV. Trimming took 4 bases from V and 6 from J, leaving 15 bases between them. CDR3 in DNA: TGTGCCAGCAGCTCTCTGAGGGGCCGGGATGGCTACACCTTC. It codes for CASSSLRGRDGYTF.

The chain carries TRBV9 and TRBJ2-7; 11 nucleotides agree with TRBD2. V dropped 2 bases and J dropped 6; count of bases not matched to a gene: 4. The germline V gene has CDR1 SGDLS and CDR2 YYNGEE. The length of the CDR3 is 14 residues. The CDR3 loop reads CASSVSGRAGEQYF. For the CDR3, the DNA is TGTGCCAGCAGCGTTAGCGGGAGGGCAGGCGAGCAGTACTTC.

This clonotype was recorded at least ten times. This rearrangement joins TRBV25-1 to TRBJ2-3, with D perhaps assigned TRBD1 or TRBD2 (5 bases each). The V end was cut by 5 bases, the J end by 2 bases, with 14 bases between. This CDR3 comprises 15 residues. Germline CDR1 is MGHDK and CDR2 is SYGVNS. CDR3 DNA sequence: TGTGCCAGCAGTTCCCGGGACGTCCTCACAGATACGCAGTATTTT. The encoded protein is CASSSRDVLTDTQYF.

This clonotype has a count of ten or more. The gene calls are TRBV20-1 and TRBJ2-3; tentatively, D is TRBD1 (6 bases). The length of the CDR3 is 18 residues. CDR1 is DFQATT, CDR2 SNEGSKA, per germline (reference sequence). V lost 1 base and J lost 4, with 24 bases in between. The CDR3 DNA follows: TGCAGTGCTAGAGTCCCGGACAGACTAATATCGGACGCAGATACGCAGTATTTT. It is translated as CSARVPDRLISDADTQYF.

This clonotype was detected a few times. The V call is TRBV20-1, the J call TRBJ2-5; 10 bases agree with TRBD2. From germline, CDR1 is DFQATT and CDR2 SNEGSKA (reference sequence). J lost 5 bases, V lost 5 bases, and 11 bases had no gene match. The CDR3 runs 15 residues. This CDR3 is CSAFQASGSAETQYF. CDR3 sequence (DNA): TGCAGTGCTTTTCAAGCTAGCGGGAGCGCCGAGACCCAGTACTTC.

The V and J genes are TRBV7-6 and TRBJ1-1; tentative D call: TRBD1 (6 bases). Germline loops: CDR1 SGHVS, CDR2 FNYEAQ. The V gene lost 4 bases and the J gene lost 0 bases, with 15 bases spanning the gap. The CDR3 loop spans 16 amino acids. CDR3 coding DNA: TGTGCCAGCAGCTCCCCCCCGGACAGATTGAACACTGAAGCTTTCTTT. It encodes CASSSPPDRLNTEAFF.

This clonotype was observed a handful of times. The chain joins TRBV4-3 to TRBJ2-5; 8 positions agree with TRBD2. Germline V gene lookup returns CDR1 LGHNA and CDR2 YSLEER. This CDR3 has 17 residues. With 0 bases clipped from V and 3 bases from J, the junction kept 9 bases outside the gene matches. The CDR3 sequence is CASSQDIGAGVEETQYF. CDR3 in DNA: TGCGCCAGCAGCCAAGATATAGGAGCGGGAGTAGAAGAGACCCAGTACTTC.

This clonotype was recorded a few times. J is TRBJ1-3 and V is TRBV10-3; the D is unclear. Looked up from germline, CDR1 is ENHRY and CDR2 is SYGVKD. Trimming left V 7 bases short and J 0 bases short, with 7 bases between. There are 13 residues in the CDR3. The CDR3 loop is CAINEHSGNTIYF. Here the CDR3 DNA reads TGTGCCATCAACGAGCACTCTGGAAACACCATATATTTT.

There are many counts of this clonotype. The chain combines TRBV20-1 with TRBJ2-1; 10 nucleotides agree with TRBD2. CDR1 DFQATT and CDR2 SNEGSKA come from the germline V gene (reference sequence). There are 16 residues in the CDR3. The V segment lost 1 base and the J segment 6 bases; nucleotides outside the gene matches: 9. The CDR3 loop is CSARGSSGGSGNEQFF. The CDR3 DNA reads TGCAGTGCTAGAGGCTCTAGCGGGGGCTCTGGCAATGAGCAGTTCTTC.

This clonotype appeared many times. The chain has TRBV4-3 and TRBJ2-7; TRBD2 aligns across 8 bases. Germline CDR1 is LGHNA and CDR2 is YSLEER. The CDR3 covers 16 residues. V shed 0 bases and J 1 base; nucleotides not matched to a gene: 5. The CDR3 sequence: CASSQDGTSGSYEQYF. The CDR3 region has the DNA TGCGCCAGCAGCCAAGATGGAACTAGCGGTTCCTACGAGCAGTACTTC.

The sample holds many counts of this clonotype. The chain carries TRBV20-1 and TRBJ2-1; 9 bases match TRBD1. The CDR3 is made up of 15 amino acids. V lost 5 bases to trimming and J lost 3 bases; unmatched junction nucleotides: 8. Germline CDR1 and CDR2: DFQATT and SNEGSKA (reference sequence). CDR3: CSARLRDRVYNEQFF. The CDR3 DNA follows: TGCAGTGCTCGACTGAGGGACAGGGTCTACAATGAGCAGTTCTTC.

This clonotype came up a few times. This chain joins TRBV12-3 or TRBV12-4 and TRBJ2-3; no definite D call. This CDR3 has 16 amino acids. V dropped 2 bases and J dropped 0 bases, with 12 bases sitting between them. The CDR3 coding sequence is TGTGCCAGCAGTTTAACGGCAGGCCGGAGCACAGATACGCAGTATTTT. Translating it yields CASSLTAGRSTDTQYF.

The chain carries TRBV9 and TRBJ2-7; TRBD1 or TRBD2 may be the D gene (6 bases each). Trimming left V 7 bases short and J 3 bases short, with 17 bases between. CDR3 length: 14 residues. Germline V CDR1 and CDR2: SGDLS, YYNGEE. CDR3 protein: CASGGGGIDYEQYF. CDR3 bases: TGTGCCAGCGGAGGAGGGGGTATCGACTACGAGCAGTACTTC.

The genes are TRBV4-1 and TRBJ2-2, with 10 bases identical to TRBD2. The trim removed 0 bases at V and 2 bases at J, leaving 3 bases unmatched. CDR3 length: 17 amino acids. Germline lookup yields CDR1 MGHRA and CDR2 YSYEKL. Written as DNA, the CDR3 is TGCGCCAGCAGCCAAGATTCACTAGCGGGAAACACCGGGGAGCTGTTTTTT. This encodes CASSQDSLAGNTGELFF.

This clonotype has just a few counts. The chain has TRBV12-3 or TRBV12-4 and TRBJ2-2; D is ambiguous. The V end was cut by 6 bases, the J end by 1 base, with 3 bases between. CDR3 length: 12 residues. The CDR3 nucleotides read TGTGCCAGCAGGATGAACACCGGGGAGCTGTTTTTT. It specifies CASRMNTGELFF.

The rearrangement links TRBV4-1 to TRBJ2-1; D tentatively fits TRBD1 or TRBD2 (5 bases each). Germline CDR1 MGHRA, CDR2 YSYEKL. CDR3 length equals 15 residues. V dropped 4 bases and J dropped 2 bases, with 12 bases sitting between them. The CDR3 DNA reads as TGCGCCAGCAGCCGCCCAGGGACGGCCTACAATGAGCAGTTCTTC. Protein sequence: CASSRPGTAYNEQFF.

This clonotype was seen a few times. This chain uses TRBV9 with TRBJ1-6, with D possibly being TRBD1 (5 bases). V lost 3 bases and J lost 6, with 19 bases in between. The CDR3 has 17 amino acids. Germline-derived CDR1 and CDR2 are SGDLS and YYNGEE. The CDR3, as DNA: TGTGCCAGCAGCGAGAGTGAAGGGAGAGGGGCTAATTCACCCCTCCACTTT. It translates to CASSESEGRGANSPLHF. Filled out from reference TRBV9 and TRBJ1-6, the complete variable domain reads DSGVTQTPKHLITATGQRVTLRCSPRSGDLSVYWYQQSLDQGLQFLIQYYNGEERAKGNILERFSAQQFPDLHSELNLSSLELGDSALYFCASSESEGRGANSPLHFGNGTRLTVT.

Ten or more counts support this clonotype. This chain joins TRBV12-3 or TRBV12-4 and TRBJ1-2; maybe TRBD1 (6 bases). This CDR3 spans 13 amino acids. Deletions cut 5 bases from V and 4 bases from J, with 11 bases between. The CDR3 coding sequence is TGTGCCAGCAGTCCACAGGGACCCTATGGCTACACCTTC. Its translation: CASSPQGPYGYTF.

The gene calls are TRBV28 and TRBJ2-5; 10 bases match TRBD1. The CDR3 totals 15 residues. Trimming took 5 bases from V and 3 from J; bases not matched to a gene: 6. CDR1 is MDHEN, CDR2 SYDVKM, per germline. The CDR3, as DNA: TGTGCCAGCAGTCCGGTGGACAGGGGGAAAGAGACCCAGTACTTC. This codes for CASSPVDRGKETQYF.

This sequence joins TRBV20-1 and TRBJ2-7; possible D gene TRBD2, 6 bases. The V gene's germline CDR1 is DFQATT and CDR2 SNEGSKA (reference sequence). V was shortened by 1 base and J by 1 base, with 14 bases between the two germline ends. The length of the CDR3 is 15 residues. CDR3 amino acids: CSARVWRVRSYEQYF. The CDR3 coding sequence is TGCAGTGCTAGAGTATGGAGGGTGCGATCCTACGAGCAGTACTTC.

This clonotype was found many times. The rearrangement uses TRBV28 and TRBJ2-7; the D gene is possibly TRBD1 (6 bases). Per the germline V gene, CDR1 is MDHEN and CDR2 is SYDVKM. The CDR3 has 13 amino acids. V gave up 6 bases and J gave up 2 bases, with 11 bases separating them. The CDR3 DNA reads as TGTGCCAGCAGGGGGACACTGACCTACGAGCAGTACTTC. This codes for CASRGTLTYEQYF.

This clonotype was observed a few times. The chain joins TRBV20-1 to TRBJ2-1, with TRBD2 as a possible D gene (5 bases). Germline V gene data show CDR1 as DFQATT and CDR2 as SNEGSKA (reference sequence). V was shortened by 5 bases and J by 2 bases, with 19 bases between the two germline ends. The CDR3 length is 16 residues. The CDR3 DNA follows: TGCAGTGCTCGAACCGACTTGAGCGGCCCCTACAATGAGCAGTTCTTC. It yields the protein CSARTDLSGPYNEQFF.